These 28 T cell receptor beta chains were all obtained from the same sample, sequenced in a study of OX40 agonist ivuxolimab in advanced cancers. Only in-frame clones appear in the TCRdb table, and some are missing; sequencing was by immunoSEQ multiplex PCR. This sample has around 100,000 clones, with nearly 90% found just once. The sequenced sample was CD4+ or CD8+ T cells sorted from blood, obtained in a trial of the OX40 agonist ivuxolimab. Every receptor here comes from an adult with an advanced solid tumor such as melanoma, head and neck, liver or kidney cancer.

The rearrangement links TRBV11-2 to TRBJ1-5, with TRBD1 identical over 10 bases. The V gene's germline CDR1 is SGHAT and CDR2 FQNNGV. V was clipped by 4 bases and J by 7 bases; unmatched bases: 1. This CDR3 is 13 amino acids long. The CDR3 coding sequence is TGTGCCAGCAGCTGGACAGGGGGGCAGCCCCAGCATTTT. Amino acid sequence: CASSWTGGQPQHF.

V usage is TRBV6-5 and J usage is TRBJ2-7; 11 nucleotides line up with TRBD1. The trim removed 8 bases at V and 4 bases at J, leaving 1 base unmatched. The CDR3 length is 12 residues. Germline V lookup: CDR1 MNHEY, CDR2 SVGAGI. The CDR3 nucleotides are TGTGCCAGCCGGGACAGGGGGTACGAGCAGTACTTC. This translates into CASRDRGYEQYF.

The V and J genes are TRBV28 and TRBJ2-7; D remains ambiguous. Germline V CDR1 and CDR2: MDHEN, SYDVKM. Trimming pared 2 bases from V and 7 bases from J, leaving 6 bases between. This CDR3 is built from 11 residues. CDR3 in DNA: TGTGCCAGCAGTTTAGGTTTTGAGCAGTACTTC. This codes for CASSLGFEQYF.

V usage is TRBV12-5 and J usage is TRBJ1-2; 7 positions agree with TRBD1. V dropped 4 bases and J dropped 5; count of bases not matched to a gene: 1. Germline assignment: CDR1 LGHNT and CDR2 FRNRAP. This CDR3 contains 12 residues. In DNA form, the CDR3 reads TGTGCTAGTGGTTGGGGACAGTATGGCTACACCTTC. It is translated as CASGWGQYGYTF.

The CDR3 nucleotides are TGTGCCAGCAGCAGGACAGAGCTCGGAAACACCATATATTTT. Translating it yields CASSRTELGNTIYF. The rearrangement links TRBV11-2 to TRBJ1-3, with D tentatively TRBD1 (6 bases). The germline V and J ends were trimmed by 5 bases and 4 bases, with 12 bases remaining between them. Germline loops: CDR1 SGHAT, CDR2 FQNNGV. The CDR3 runs 14 residues.

The rearrangement uses TRBV27 and TRBJ1-1; D is unclear. The CDR3 covers 16 residues. Germline lookup yields CDR1 MNHEY and CDR2 SMNVEV (reference sequence). Deletions cut 3 bases from V and 0 bases from J, with 14 bases between. CDR3: CASSFRTDVMNTEAFF. CDR3 coding DNA: TGTGCCAGCAGTTTTCGAACGGATGTCATGAACACTGAAGCTTTCTTT.

The rearrangement links TRBV5-4 to TRBJ2-6; tentatively, D is TRBD2 (6 bases). Trimming stripped 3 bases from V and 0 bases from J, with 10 bases between. From germline, CDR1 is SGHNT and CDR2 YYREEE (reference sequence). There are 16 residues in the CDR3. The CDR3, as DNA: TGTGCCAGCAGCTGGGACTCCGGCTCTGGGGCCAACGTCCTGACTTTC. This gives the protein CASSWDSGSGANVLTF.

The chain combines TRBV12-5 with TRBJ2-3; D ambiguous. Between the trimmed V and J ends, which lost 10 bases and 10 bases, there was a span of 24 bases. This CDR3 region has 14 residues. CDR1 LGHNT and CDR2 FRNRAP come from the germline V gene. Here the CDR3 reads CANVNNRASAAQYF. The CDR3 region has the DNA TGTGCTAATGTAAACAATAGGGCCTCTGCGGCGCAGTATTTT.

CDR3 loop: CASSRISSGNTIYF. CDR3 coding DNA: TGTGCCAGCAGCCGTATCTCTTCTGGAAACACCATATATTTT. The chain joins TRBV28 to TRBJ1-3; D gene uncertain. CDR1 is MDHEN, CDR2 SYDVKM, per germline. Trimming pared 6 bases from V and 1 base from J, leaving 10 bases between. CDR3 length: 14 residues.

The chain has TRBV6-5 and TRBJ1-3; the D gene is possibly TRBD1 (6 bases). The germline CDR1 and CDR2 sequences are MNHEY and SVGAGI. The CDR3 loop spans 14 amino acids. Trimming pared 5 bases from V and 7 bases from J, leaving 15 bases between. Here the CDR3 DNA reads TGTGCCAGCAGTCCTTGGACAGAGCGGAACACCATATATTTT. Translation: CASSPWTERNTIYF.

The chain joins TRBV5-1 to TRBJ1-1; 7 bases agree with TRBD1. The CDR3 loop spans 14 amino acids. J gave up 2 bases and V 4 bases, and 5 bases lay outside the gene matches. Germline V lookup: CDR1 SGHRS, CDR2 YFSETQ. The CDR3 protein is CASSAQGTNTEAFF. The CDR3, as DNA: TGCGCCAGCAGCGCACAGGGGACCAACACTGAAGCTTTCTTT.

The chain carries TRBV5-1 and TRBJ2-2; a possible D gene is TRBD1 (5 bases). This CDR3 comprises 15 residues. In germline, CDR1 is SGHRS, CDR2 YFSETQ. V lost 3 bases to trimming and J lost 5 bases, with 14 bases between them. CDR3 DNA: TGCGCCAGCAGCTCGACAGTTTCCCGAACCGGGGAGCTGTTTTTT. Protein: CASSSTVSRTGELFF.

The gene calls are TRBV6-5 and TRBJ2-2; 10 bases fit TRBD2. The trim removed 6 bases at V and 7 bases at J, leaving 8 bases unmatched. Germline loops: CDR1 MNHEY, CDR2 SVGAGI. This CDR3 is 15 amino acids long. CDR3 amino acids: CASRLLAGLVGELFF. Here the CDR3 DNA reads TGTGCCAGCAGACTACTAGCGGGATTGGTCGGGGAGCTGTTTTTT.

The genes are TRBV5-1 and TRBJ1-2, with a weak D call TRBD1 (6 bases). Trimming cost V 4 bases and J 4 bases, with 14 bases left between them. The germline V gene has CDR1 SGHRS and CDR2 YFSETQ. This CDR3 contains 14 residues. The CDR3 DNA reads as TGCGCCAGCAGCCAACAACAGGGTGGCTATGGCTACACCTTC. Encoded protein: CASSQQQGGYGYTF.

This rearrangement joins TRBV7-2 to TRBJ2-3; the D is unclear. The CDR3 length is 12 residues. V lost 3 bases to trimming and J lost 0 bases, with 1 base between them. Germline values: CDR1 SGHTA, CDR2 FQGNSA. CDR3 in DNA: TGTGCCAGCAGCTTCAGCACAGATACGCAGTATTTT. Amino acids: CASSFSTDTQYF.

The chain couples TRBV6-1 to TRBJ2-2, with D uncertain. This CDR3 has 13 residues. V lost 7 bases and J lost 1, with 7 bases in between. CDR1 and CDR2 (germline): MNHNS, SASEGT. The CDR3 bases are TGTGCCAGCACCGGAGAGAACACCGGGGAGCTGTTTTTT. The encoded protein is CASTGENTGELFF.

The J gene is TRBJ2-2, the V gene TRBV9; maybe TRBD2 (6 bases). Deletions cut 3 bases from V and 6 bases from J, with 12 bases between. Looked up from germline, CDR1 is SGDLS and CDR2 is YYNGEE. The CDR3 loop spans 14 amino acids. CDR3 nucleotides: TGTGCCAGCAGCGAAACTAGCCCCCCCGGGGAGCTGTTTTTT. Translated: CASSETSPPGELFF.

Only one count was recorded for this clone. The chain recombines TRBV29-1 with TRBJ1-2; possibly TRBD1 for D (6 bases). V was shortened by 3 bases and J by 4 bases, with 21 bases between the two germline ends. The CDR3 has 16 residues. Germline lookup yields CDR1 SQVTM and CDR2 ANQGSEA. The CDR3 loop is CSVDPVSRGQGYGYTF. The CDR3 nucleotides read TGCAGCGTTGATCCCGTATCACGGGGGCAAGGCTATGGCTACACCTTC.

The rearrangement uses TRBV18 and TRBJ1-1; 8 bases line up with TRBD1. V lost 6 bases and J lost 4; bases outside the gene matches: 7. Germline CDR1 reads KGHSH; CDR2 reads LQKENI. CDR3 length: 14 residues. The CDR3 here is CASSRTGLGTEAFF. The CDR3 bases are TGTGCCAGCTCCCGGACAGGGTTGGGCACTGAAGCTTTCTTT.

This chain uses TRBV7-2 with TRBJ2-5; no clear D. Trimming took 1 base from V and 8 from J, leaving 14 bases between them. Per the germline V gene, CDR1 is SGHTA and CDR2 is FQGNSA. The CDR3 is made up of 14 amino acids. CDR3 loop: CASSLGARLGTQYF. The CDR3 nucleotides are TGTGCCAGCAGCTTAGGGGCCCGCTTGGGAACCCAGTACTTC.

This rearrangement joins TRBV7-9 to TRBJ2-7; TRBD2 is a possible D gene (7 bases). This CDR3 contains 18 residues. Trimming cost V 3 bases and J 3 bases, with 24 bases left between them. Germline-derived CDR1 and CDR2 are SEHNR and FQNEAQ (reference sequence). CDR3: CASSLYGGGGRSNYEQYF. The CDR3 DNA reads TGTGCCAGCAGCTTGTATGGGGGAGGGGGACGGAGCAACTACGAGCAGTACTTC.

V and J are TRBV5-8 and TRBJ1-1, with a tentative D call TRBD1 (5 bases). CDR3 length equals 10 residues. Germline V gives CDR1 SGHTS, CDR2 YDEGEE. V gave up 8 bases and J gave up 8 bases, with 10 bases separating them. DNA of the CDR3: TGTGCCAGTCCCCAGGGCGAAGCTTTCTTT. Residues: CASPQGEAFF. Filled out from reference TRBV5-8 and TRBJ1-1, the complete variable domain reads EAGVTQSPTHLIKTRGQQATLRCSPISGHTSVYWYQQALGLGLQFLLWYDEGEERNRGNFPPRFSGRQFPNYSSELNVNALELEDSALYLCASPQGEAFFGQGTRLTVV.

The chain couples TRBV5-1 to TRBJ1-4; D uncertain. CDR3 size: 16 residues. Germline CDR1 SGHRS, CDR2 YFSETQ. The V end lost 0 bases, the J end lost 3 bases, and 12 bases lay between the germline ends. The DNA for the CDR3 is TGCGCCAGCAGCTTGGTGGGCGGGAAACCTAATGAAAAACTGTTTTTT. Translation gives CASSLVGGKPNEKLFF.

This chain joins TRBV5-1 and TRBJ2-3; the D gene is possibly TRBD1 (6 bases). This CDR3 comprises 15 residues. Germline-derived CDR1 and CDR2 are SGHRS and YFSETQ. V gave up 4 bases and J gave up 1 base, with 13 bases separating them. Written as DNA, the CDR3 is TGCGCCAGCAGCCCCGGGACACCTCGCACAGATACGCAGTATTTT. Its protein product is CASSPGTPRTDTQYF.

The chain is built from TRBV7-6 and TRBJ2-1; 10 nucleotides agree with TRBD2. The V and J ends lost 5 bases and 4 bases, in that order; junction bases with no gene match: 5. Germline V CDR1 and CDR2: SGHVS, FNYEAQ. The CDR3 has 15 residues. The DNA of the CDR3 is TGTGCCAGCAGCCGAACTAGCGGGGAGTACAATGAGCAGTTCTTC. Translating gives CASSRTSGEYNEQFF.

The chain employs TRBV28 and TRBJ1-2; 7 positions agree with TRBD1. Unmatched junction bases numbered 10, after V lost 10 bases and J lost 8 bases. CDR1 is MDHEN, CDR2 SYDVKM, per germline. The CDR3 consists of 12 residues. The CDR3 sequence: CATWEGAKGYTF. CDR3 bases: TGTGCCACGTGGGAGGGGGCAAAAGGCTACACCTTC.

The rearrangement joins TRBV5-6 to TRBJ2-7; 13 positions match TRBD2. This CDR3 comprises 16 residues. Germline CDR1 SGHDT, CDR2 YYEEEE. J gave up 4 bases and V 4 bases, and 8 bases lay outside the gene matches. The CDR3 DNA reads as TGTGCCAGCAGCGGCTGGACTAGCGGGAGTAAATACGAGCAGTACTTC. Translating gives CASSGWTSGSKYEQYF.

The chain recombines TRBV6-1 with TRBJ1-1, with TRBD1 identical over 8 bases. Germline CDR1 MNHNS, CDR2 SASEGT. The CDR3 length is 14 residues. The ends lost 2 bases at V and 11 bases at J; junction bases unmatched: 10. CDR3 region: CASSERTGRFKAFF. CDR3 DNA: TGTGCCAGCAGTGAACGGACAGGGCGTTTCAAGGCTTTCTTT.